Described below is a single T cell receptor beta chain sequence and its context. In the authors' methods: Reference gene primer amplification gave nucleated cell count estimates. Method: immunoSEQ multiplex PCR; TCRdb's copy keeps in-frame clones and lacks some. From that table come the V and J calls and clone size; the DNA was used to work out D and trimming. Altogether approximately 310,000 clones are present, 80% to 90% being singletons, with the ten largest covering roughly 2%. The recovered donors of Cohort 3 showed two negative PCRs, clearance, or symptom resolution. Trimming removed 6 bases from V and 0 bases from J, with 14 bases in between. The CDR3 consists of 15 residues. The germline V gene encodes CDR1 MNHEY and CDR2 SVGEGT. This sample stems from a study of blood T cell repertoires in COVID-19. Study at large: The analysed material was cDNA or gDNA that came from T cells, B-cell-depleted T cells, or PBMCs.

The sample consisted of PBMCs or T cells enriched from blood (not recorded which). The J gene is TRBJ1-1, the V gene TRBV6-2 or TRBV6-3, with D uncertain. This clonotype was sampled from a man aged 30-40 years who had recovered from COVID-19. In DNA, the CDR3 is TGTGCCAGCAGCCCCCCTCTCCACATGAACACTGAAGCTTTCTTT. Translated: CASSPPLHMNTEAFF.